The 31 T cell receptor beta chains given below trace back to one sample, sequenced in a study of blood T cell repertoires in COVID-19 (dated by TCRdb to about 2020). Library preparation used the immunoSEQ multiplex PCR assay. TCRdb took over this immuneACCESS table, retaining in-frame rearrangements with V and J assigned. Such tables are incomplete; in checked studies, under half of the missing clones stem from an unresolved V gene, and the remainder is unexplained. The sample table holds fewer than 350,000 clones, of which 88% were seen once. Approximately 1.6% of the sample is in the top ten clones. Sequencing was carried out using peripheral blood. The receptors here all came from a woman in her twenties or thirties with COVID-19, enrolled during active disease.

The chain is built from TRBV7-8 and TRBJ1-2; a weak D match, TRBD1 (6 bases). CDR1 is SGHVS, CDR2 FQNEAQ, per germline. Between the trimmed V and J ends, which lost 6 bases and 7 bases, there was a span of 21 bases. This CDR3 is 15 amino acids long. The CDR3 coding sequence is TGTGCCAGCAGTCACCAGCGGGACACTCGTCGTGGCTACACCTTC. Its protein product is CASSHQRDTRRGYTF.

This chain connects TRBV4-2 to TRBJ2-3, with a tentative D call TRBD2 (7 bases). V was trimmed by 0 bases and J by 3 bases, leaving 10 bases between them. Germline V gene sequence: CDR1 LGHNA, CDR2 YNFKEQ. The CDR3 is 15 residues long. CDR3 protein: CASSQERGQTDTQYF. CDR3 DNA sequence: TGTGCCAGCAGCCAAGAGCGGGGGCAAACAGATACGCAGTATTTT.

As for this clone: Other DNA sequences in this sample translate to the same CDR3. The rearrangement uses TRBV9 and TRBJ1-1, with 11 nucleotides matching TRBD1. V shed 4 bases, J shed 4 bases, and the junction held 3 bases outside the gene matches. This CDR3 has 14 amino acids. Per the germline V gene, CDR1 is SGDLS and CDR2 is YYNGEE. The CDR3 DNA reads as TGTGCCAGCAGCCCAGGGACAGGGGGCACTGAAGCTTTCTTT. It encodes CASSPGTGGTEAFF.

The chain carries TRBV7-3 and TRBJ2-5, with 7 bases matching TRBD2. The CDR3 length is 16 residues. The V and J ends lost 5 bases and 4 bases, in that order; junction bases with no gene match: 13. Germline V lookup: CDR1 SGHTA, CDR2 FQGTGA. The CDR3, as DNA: TGTGCCAGCAGCCGTACCGGGACTACCATCGGAGAGACCCAGTACTTC. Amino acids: CASSRTGTTIGETQYF.

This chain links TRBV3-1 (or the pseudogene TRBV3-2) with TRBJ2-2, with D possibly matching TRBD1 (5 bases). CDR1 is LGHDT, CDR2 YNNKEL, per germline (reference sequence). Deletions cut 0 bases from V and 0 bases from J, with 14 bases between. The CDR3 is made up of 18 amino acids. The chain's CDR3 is CASSQEIPRAPNTGELFF. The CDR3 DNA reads TGTGCCAGCAGCCAAGAAATACCCAGGGCCCCGAACACCGGGGAGCTGTTTTTT.

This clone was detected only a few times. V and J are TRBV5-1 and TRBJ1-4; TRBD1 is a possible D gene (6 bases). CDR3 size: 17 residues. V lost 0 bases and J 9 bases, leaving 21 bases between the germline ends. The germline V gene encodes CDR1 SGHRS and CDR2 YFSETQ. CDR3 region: CASSLDWGGRPGKKLFF. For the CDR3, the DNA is TGCGCCAGCAGCTTGGATTGGGGGGGCAGACCCGGGAAAAAACTGTTTTTT.

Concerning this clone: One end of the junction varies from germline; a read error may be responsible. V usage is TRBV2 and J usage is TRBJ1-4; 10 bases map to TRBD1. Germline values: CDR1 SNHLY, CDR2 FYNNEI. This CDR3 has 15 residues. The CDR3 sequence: CASTLEGGQGGLGSF. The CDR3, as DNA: TGTGCCAGCACCCTAGAGGGCGGACAGGGGGGCCTAGGGTCTTTT.

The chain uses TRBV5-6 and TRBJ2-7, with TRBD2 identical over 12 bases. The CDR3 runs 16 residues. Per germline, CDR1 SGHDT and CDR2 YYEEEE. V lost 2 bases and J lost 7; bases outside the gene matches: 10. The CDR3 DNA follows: TGTGCCAGCAGCTTCAAGCTGCTAGCGGGGGGGCAGGAGCAGTACTTC. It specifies CASSFKLLAGGQEQYF.

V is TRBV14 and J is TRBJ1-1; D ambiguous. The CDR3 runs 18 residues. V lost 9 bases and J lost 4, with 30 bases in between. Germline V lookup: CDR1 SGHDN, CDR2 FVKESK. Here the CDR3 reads CARNNSRAELVKSTEAFF. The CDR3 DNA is TGTGCCAGGAACAACTCACGCGCGGAGTTGGTTAAGAGCACTGAAGCTTTCTTT.

For the CDR3, the DNA is TGTGCCAGCAGTGAAGCACAGACAGGACCCTATGGCTACACCTTC. Amino acids: CASSEAQTGPYGYTF. The genes are TRBV6-1 and TRBJ1-2; D may be TRBD1 (6 bases). V was clipped by 0 bases and J by 4 bases, with 12 bases between them. CDR1 and CDR2 from the germline V gene are MNHNS and SASEGT. This CDR3 comprises 15 residues.

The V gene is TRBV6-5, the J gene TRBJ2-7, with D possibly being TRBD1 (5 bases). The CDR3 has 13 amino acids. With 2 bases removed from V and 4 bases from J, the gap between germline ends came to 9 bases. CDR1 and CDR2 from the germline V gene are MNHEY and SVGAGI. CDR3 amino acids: CASSYATGYEQYV. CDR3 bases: TGTGCCAGCAGTTACGCAACAGGATACGAGCAGTACGTC.

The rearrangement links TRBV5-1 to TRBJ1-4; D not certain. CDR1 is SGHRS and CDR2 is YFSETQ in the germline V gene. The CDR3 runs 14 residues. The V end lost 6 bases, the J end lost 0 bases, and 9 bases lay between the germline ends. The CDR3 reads CASTPTATNEKLFF. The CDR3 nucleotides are TGCGCCAGCACACCCACAGCAACTAATGAAAAACTGTTTTTT.

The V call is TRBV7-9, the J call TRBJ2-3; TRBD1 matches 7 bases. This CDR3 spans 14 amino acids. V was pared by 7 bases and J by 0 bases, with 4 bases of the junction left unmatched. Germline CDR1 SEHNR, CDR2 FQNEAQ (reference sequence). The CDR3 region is CASTEQGSTDTQYF. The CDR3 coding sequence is TGTGCCAGCACCGAACAGGGGAGCACAGATACGCAGTATTTT.

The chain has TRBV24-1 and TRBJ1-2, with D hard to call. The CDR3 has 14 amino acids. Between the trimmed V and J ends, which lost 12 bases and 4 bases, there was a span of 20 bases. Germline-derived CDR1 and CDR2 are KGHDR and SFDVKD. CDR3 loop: CAPDNAPQLYGYTF. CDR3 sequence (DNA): TGTGCCCCCGATAACGCCCCTCAACTCTATGGCTACACCTTC.

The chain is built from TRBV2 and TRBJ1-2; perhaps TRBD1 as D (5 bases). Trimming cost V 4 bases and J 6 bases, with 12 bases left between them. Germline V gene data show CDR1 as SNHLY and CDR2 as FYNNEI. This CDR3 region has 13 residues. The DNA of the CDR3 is TGTGCCAGCAGTGTGGGGCAAAATAATGGCTACACCTTC. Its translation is CASSVGQNNGYTF.

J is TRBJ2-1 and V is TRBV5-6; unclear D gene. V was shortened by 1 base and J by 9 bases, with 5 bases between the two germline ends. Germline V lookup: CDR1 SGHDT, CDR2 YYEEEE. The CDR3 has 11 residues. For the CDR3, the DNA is TGTGCCAGCAGCTTGTGGAGTGAGCAGTTCTTC. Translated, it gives CASSLWSEQFF.

CDR3 sequence reads: CASSLGHSGTDTQYF. For the CDR3, the DNA is TGTGCCAGCAGCTTGGGACACTCGGGCACAGATACGCAGTATTTT. V gene TRBV5-4 combines with J gene TRBJ2-3; no reliable D call. The germline V gene encodes CDR1 SGHNT and CDR2 YYREEE (reference sequence). V was trimmed by 0 bases and J by 1 base, leaving 9 bases between them. The CDR3 has 15 residues.

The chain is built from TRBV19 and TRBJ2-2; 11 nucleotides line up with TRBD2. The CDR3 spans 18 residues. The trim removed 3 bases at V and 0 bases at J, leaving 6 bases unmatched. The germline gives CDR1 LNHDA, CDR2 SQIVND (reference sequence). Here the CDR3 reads CASSMRLAGGTNTGELFF. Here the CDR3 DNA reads TGTGCCAGTAGTATGCGTCTAGCGGGGGGAACGAACACCGGGGAGCTGTTTTTT.

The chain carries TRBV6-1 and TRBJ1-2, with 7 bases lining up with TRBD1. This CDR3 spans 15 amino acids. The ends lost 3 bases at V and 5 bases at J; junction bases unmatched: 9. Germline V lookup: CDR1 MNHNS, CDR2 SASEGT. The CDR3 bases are TGTGCCAGCAGTGACCAGACAGGGACGCGATATGGCTACACCTTC. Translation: CASSDQTGTRYGYTF.

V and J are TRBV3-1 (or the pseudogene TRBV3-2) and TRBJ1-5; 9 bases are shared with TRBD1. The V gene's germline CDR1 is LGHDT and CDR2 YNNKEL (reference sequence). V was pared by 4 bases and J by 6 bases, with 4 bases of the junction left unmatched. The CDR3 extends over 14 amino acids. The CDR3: CASSPTGGSQPQHF. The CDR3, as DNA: TGTGCCAGCAGCCCGACAGGGGGTAGTCAGCCCCAGCATTTT.

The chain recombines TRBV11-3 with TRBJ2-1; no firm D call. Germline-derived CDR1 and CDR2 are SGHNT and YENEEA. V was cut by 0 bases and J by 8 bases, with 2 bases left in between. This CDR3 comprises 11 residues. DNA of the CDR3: TGTGCCAGCAGCTTAGACGATGAGCAGTTCTTC. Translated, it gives CASSLDDEQFF.

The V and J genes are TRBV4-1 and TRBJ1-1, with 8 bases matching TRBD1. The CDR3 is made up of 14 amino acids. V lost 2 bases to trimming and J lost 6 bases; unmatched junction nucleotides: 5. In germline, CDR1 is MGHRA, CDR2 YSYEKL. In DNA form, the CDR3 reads TGCGCCAGCAGCCAACTCGACAGGGGAGCTGAAGCTTTCTTT. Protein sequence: CASSQLDRGAEAFF.

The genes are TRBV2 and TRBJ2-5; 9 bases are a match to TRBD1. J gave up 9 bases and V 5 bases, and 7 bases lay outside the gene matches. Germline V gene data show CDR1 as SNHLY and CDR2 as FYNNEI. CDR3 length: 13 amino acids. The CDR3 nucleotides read TGTGCCAGCAGTTGGGACAGGGCTAAGGCCCAGTACTTC. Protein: CASSWDRAKAQYF.

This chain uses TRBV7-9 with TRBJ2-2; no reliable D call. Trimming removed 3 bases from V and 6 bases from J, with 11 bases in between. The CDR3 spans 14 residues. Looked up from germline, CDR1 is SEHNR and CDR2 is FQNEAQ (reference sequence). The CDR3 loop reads CASSFISVAGELFF. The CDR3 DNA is TGTGCCAGCAGCTTCATTTCGGTAGCCGGGGAGCTGTTTTTT.

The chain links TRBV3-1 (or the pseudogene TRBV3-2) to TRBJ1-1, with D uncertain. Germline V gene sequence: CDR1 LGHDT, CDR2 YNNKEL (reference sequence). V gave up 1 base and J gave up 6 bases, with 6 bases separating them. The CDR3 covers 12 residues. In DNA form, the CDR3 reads TGTGCCAGCAGCCAAGTTCCGGCTGAAGCTTTCTTT. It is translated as CASSQVPAEAFF.

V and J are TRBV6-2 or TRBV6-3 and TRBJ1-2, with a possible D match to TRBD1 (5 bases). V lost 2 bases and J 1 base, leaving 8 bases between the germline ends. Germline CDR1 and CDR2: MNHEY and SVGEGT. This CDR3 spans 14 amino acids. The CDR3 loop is CASSYLDSNYGYTF. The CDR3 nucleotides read TGTGCCAGCAGTTACCTTGACAGTAACTATGGCTACACCTTC.

This CDR3 reads CASSLQGSGEQFF. For the CDR3, the DNA is TGTGCCAGCAGCTTGCAGGGGTCCGGTGAGCAGTTCTTC. The chain couples TRBV5-6 to TRBJ2-1, with TRBD1 as a possible D gene (6 bases). The CDR3 is made up of 13 amino acids. The germline gives CDR1 SGHDT, CDR2 YYEEEE. Trimming removed 1 base from V and 9 bases from J, with 11 bases in between.

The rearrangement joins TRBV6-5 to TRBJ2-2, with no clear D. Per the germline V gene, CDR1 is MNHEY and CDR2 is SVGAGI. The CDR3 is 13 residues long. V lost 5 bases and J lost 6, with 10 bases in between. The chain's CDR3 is CASSLSAPGELFF. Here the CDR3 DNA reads TGTGCCAGCAGTCTAAGCGCGCCCGGGGAGCTGTTTTTT.

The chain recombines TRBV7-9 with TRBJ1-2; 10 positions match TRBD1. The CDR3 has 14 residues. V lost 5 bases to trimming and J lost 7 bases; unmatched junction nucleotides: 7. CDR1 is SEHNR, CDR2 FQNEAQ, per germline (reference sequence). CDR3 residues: CASSAGQGIGGYTF. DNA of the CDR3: TGTGCCAGCAGCGCGGGACAGGGGATCGGTGGCTACACCTTC.

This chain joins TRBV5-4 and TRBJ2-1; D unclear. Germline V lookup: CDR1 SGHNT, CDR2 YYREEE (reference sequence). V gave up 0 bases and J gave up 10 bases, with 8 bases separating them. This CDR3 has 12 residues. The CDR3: CASSLATREQFF. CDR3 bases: TGTGCCAGCAGCTTGGCAACGCGGGAGCAGTTCTTC.

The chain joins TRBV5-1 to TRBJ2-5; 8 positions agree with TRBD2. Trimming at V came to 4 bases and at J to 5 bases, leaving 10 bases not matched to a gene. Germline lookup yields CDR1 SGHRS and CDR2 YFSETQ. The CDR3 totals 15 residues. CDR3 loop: CASSEGPRGDETQYF. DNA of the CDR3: TGCGCCAGCAGCGAGGGACCGCGGGGGGATGAGACCCAGTACTTC.